The 9 T cell receptor beta chains given below trace back to one sample, sequenced in a study of circulating CD8 cells and anti-PD-1 response in melanoma (dated by TCRdb to the early 2020s). TCRdb names NextSeq 500 as the instrument used. The QIAseq Immune Repertoire RNA Library Kit, Human TCR Panel, was used to prepare TCR libraries from 15 ng of total RNA. The public reads were reanalyzed by TCRdb: fastp trimming at Q25, MiXCR alignment, in-frame beta chains only. Each CDR3 protein appears once, grouped with its most common genes and DNA. This sample is represented by 600 to 700 distinct CDR3 sequences; around 10% of them were singletons. The ten largest clones represent roughly 45% of the sample. Four subsets defined by PD-1 and/or TIGIT were sorted from live CD3+CD8+TCRalphabeta+ cells on a BD FACSAria II cell sorter. The source material was CD8+ T cells from PBMCs, sampled at baseline or after one month of anti-PD-1 therapy (not recorded which). The receptors here all came from a human donor with melanoma.

Of note for this clonotype: At one end the junction does not follow the germline gene, possibly because of a read error. The chain recombines TRBV27 with TRBJ2-1; TRBD2 might be the D (6 bases). In germline, CDR1 is MNHEY, CDR2 SMNVEV (reference sequence). This CDR3 is 14 amino acids long. The DNA of the CDR3 is TGTGCCAGCCGGCGGGGAAGCTTTTACAATGAGCGGTTCTTC. Residues: CASRRGSFYNERFF.

In its sample, this clonotype is medium-sized. The rearrangement joins TRBV6-1 to TRBJ2-1; D possibly matches TRBD1 or TRBD2 (5 bases each). The CDR3 sequence is 14 residues long. CDR1 is MNHNS, CDR2 SASEGT, per germline. With 1 base removed from V and 4 bases from J, the gap between germline ends came to 8 bases. CDR3 DNA sequence: TGTGCCAGCAGTGAAGATGAGGGGTACAATGAGCAGTTCTTC. Its translation is CASSEDEGYNEQFF.

This clonotype is classed as medium-sized (0.01 to 0.1%). CDR3 DNA sequence: TGTGCCAGCAGCGATTCAGGGGGAGGGAACACTGAAGCTTTCTTT. Residues: CASSDSGGGNTEAFF. V and J are TRBV9 and TRBJ1-1; 7 bases map to TRBD1. V dropped 3 bases and J dropped 1; count of bases not matched to a gene: 6. Per germline, CDR1 SGDLS and CDR2 YYNGEE. CDR3 length: 15 residues.

Relative to its sample, this clonotype is large. The chain has TRBV7-2 and TRBJ2-1; no clear D. V was shortened by 5 bases and J by 5 bases, with 13 bases between the two germline ends. This CDR3 region has 14 residues. Germline V lookup: CDR1 SGHTA, CDR2 FQGNSA. The CDR3 region has the DNA TGTGCCAGCAGCCGACCAAATCTCGACAATGAGCAGTTCTTC. This sequence encodes CASSRPNLDNEQFF.

This clonotype showed up just a few times. This rearrangement joins TRBV6-4 to TRBJ1-5; 7 positions match TRBD1. The CDR3 spans 14 residues. V lost 7 bases and J lost 2; bases outside the gene matches: 5. Germline CDR1 reads MRHNA; CDR2 reads SNTAGT. CDR3 nucleotide sequence: TGTGCCAGCATTACAGACAGGGGCAATCAGCCCCAGCATTTT. It translates to CASITDRGNQPQHF.

This clonotype rates as large (0.1 to 1%). CDR3 nucleotides: TGTGCCAGCAGTGATCCCAGGGAAAATGAAAAACTGTTTTTT. Residues: CASSDPRENEKLFF. This chain joins TRBV2 and TRBJ1-4, with D perhaps matching TRBD1 (5 bases). V was clipped by 3 bases and J by 5 bases, with 10 bases between them. The CDR3 runs 14 residues. CDR1 and CDR2 from the germline V gene are SNHLY and FYNNEI.

Relative to its sample, this clonotype is large. The chain combines TRBV2 with TRBJ2-3, with D hard to call. This CDR3 contains 14 residues. Looked up from germline, CDR1 is SNHLY and CDR2 is FYNNEI. Trimming removed 10 bases at V and 5 bases at J, with 19 bases between. The CDR3 spells CAIPSPQRGDTQYF. The CDR3 region has the DNA TGTGCCATCCCCTCTCCTCAGCGAGGAGATACGCAGTATTTT.

By share, this clonotype ranks as medium-sized. The chain recombines TRBV19 with TRBJ2-7; D not certain. Germline values: CDR1 LNHDA, CDR2 SQIVND (reference sequence). This CDR3 spans 13 amino acids. The V end was cut by 5 bases, the J end by 3 bases, with 11 bases between. The CDR3 here is CASSPSRNYEQYF. CDR3 bases: TGTGCCAGTAGTCCCTCGAGGAACTACGAGCAGTACTTC.

In this sample, this clonotype is medium-sized (0.01 to 0.1%). The chain links TRBV19 to TRBJ1-1; no clear D gene. Germline lookup yields CDR1 LNHDA and CDR2 SQIVND (reference sequence). The CDR3 runs to 13 residues. With 2 bases removed from V and 2 bases from J, the gap between germline ends came to 6 bases. For the CDR3, the DNA is TGTGCCAGTAGTATAAACAGTAACACTGAAGCTTTCTTT. This codes for CASSINSNTEAFF. Filled out from reference TRBV19 and TRBJ1-1, the complete variable domain reads DGGITQSPKYLFRKEGQNVTLSCEQNLNHDAMYWYRQDPGQGLRLIYYSQIVNDFQKGDIAEGYSVSREKKESFPLTVTSAQKNPTAFYLCASSINSNTEAFFGQGTRLTVV.